One and the same sample provided the 14 T cell receptor beta chains below, sequenced in a study of cytomegalovirus exposure and HLA in healthy donors (dated by TCRdb to between 2016 and 2019). Receptor amplification or capture employed the immunoSEQ multiplex PCR assay. TCRdb limited this immuneACCESS table to in-frame rearrangements with V and J called. A share of clones is missing; checked studies link under half to unresolved V genes, and the rest is unexplained. The sample has fewer than 200,000 clones on record, 85% of them singletons. The ten largest clones represent approximately 15% of the sample. The sample was PBMCs. The receptors here all came from a man younger than 30 in good health and CMV-seropositive.

This chain connects TRBV2 to TRBJ2-1, with D perhaps TRBD1 (8 bases). Germline V gives CDR1 SNHLY, CDR2 FYNNEI. This CDR3 contains 16 residues. V lost 8 bases and J lost 9, with 26 bases in between. The CDR3 DNA sequence: TGTGCCAGCGTACAGGGGGGAACGGGGGGTGAGGGTGAGCAGTTCTTC. Amino acid sequence: CASVQGGTGGEGEQFF.

The chain couples TRBV6-5 to TRBJ2-5; 7 bases are a match to TRBD1. V lost 2 bases to trimming and J lost 1 base; unmatched junction nucleotides: 4. Germline values: CDR1 MNHEY, CDR2 SVGAGI. This CDR3 region has 15 residues. The CDR3 protein is CASSYGPGGQETQYF. DNA for the CDR3: TGTGCCAGCAGTTACGGACCAGGGGGCCAAGAGACCCAGTACTTC.

As for this clone: The same CDR3 is also encoded by other DNA sequences in this sample. The chain uses TRBV7-6 and TRBJ2-3; D possibly corresponds to TRBD2 (6 bases). Germline CDR1 SGHVS, CDR2 FNYEAQ. The CDR3 is made up of 15 amino acids. Trimming shortened V by 0 bases and J by 0 bases, and 7 bases separated the two germline ends. The CDR3 reads CASSLAGGSTDTQYF. The CDR3 bases are TGTGCCAGCAGCTTAGCGGGAGGTAGCACAGATACGCAGTATTTT.

This chain links TRBV28 with TRBJ1-2; D might be TRBD1 (5 bases). CDR1 is MDHEN, CDR2 SYDVKM, per germline. The V and J ends lost 7 bases and 0 bases respectively, with 12 bases between them. This CDR3 region has 14 residues. The CDR3 region has the DNA TGTGCCAGCACCGAGCCGACAGCTAACTATGGCTACACCTTC. This translates into CASTEPTANYGYTF.

The rearrangement uses TRBV4-1 and TRBJ2-7; 7 bases are shared with TRBD2. Germline V CDR1 and CDR2: MGHRA, YSYEKL. V gave up 2 bases and J gave up 4 bases; unmatched junction bases: 8. This CDR3 comprises 15 residues. The chain's CDR3 is CASSQSTWGGYEQYF. The CDR3 nucleotides read TGCGCCAGCAGCCAAAGTACCTGGGGGGGATACGAGCAGTACTTC.

This chain links TRBV13 with TRBJ1-1; tentatively, D is TRBD1 (5 bases). The CDR3 length is 13 residues. Germline lookup yields CDR1 PRHDT and CDR2 FYEKMQ (reference sequence). Trimming shortened V by 5 bases and J by 3 bases, and 10 bases separated the two germline ends. In DNA form, the CDR3 reads TGTGCCAGCAGCCCCGGGGGGGACACTGAAGCTTTCTTT. Protein sequence: CASSPGGDTEAFF.

This chain joins TRBV2 and TRBJ1-4; 10 bases line up with TRBD1. Trimming cost V 3 bases and J 5 bases; bases outside gene matches: 15. This CDR3 has 19 amino acids. Germline CDR1 and CDR2: SNHLY and FYNNEI. CDR3 coding DNA: TGTGCCAGCAGTGAGGGGCCGGGACAGGGGCGTTATAGGAATGAAAAACTGTTTTTT. Amino acids: CASSEGPGQGRYRNEKLFF.

The V call is TRBV5-6, the J call TRBJ1-1, with a weak D call TRBD1 (5 bases). The CDR3 runs 15 residues. With 3 bases removed from V and 5 bases from J, the gap between germline ends came to 17 bases. Germline values: CDR1 SGHDT, CDR2 YYEEEE. The CDR3 DNA sequence: TGTGCCAGCAGCTCGAACAGGTACCTTGGGACTGAAGCTTTCTTT. This gives the protein CASSSNRYLGTEAFF.

This chain links TRBV4-1 with TRBJ2-7; 7 positions match TRBD1. J gave up 5 bases and V 1 base, and 2 bases lay outside the gene matches. The CDR3 consists of 13 residues. Germline V lookup: CDR1 MGHRA, CDR2 YSYEKL. CDR3 in DNA: TGCGCCAGCAGCCAAGTAGGGGGCGACGAGCAGTACTTC. This codes for CASSQVGGDEQYF.

The gene calls are TRBV9 and TRBJ2-3, with 7 bases matching TRBD2. Germline values: CDR1 SGDLS, CDR2 YYNGEE. J lost 1 base, V lost 0 bases, and 5 bases had no gene match. CDR3 length equals 16 residues. The CDR3 reads CASSVDPSGGTDTQYF. Written as DNA, the CDR3 is TGTGCCAGCAGCGTAGACCCGAGCGGGGGCACAGATACGCAGTATTTT. Combining the CDR3 with reference TRBV9 and TRBJ2-3 gives the whole variable domain DSGVTQTPKHLITATGQRVTLRCSPRSGDLSVYWYQQSLDQGLQFLIQYYNGEERAKGNILERFSAQQFPDLHSELNLSSLELGDSALYFCASSVDPSGGTDTQYFGPGTRLTVL.

The V gene is TRBV27, the J gene TRBJ1-2; 7 bases map to TRBD1. The germline gives CDR1 MNHEY, CDR2 SMNVEV (reference sequence). The CDR3 runs to 14 residues. Germline trimming cut 5 bases from V and 0 bases from J; bases unmatched to any gene: 3. This CDR3 reads CASSPQGTNYGYTF. CDR3 nucleotides: TGTGCCAGCAGTCCACAGGGGACTAACTATGGCTACACCTTC.

The rearrangement uses TRBV30 and TRBJ2-1, with a weak D call TRBD1 (5 bases). Trimming removed 3 bases at V and 0 bases at J, with 12 bases between. This CDR3 is built from 15 residues. The germline CDR1 and CDR2 sequences are GTSNPN and SVGIG (reference sequence). The CDR3 DNA is TGTGCCTGGAGCCTAGGACAAGGCTCCTACAATGAGCAGTTCTTC. It translates to CAWSLGQGSYNEQFF.

The chain joins TRBV28 to TRBJ1-3, with 7 nucleotides matching TRBD1. Germline V CDR1 and CDR2: MDHEN, SYDVKM. With 4 bases clipped from V and 1 base from J, the junction kept 19 bases outside the gene matches. This CDR3 region has 20 residues. CDR3 sequence (DNA): TGTGCCAGCAGTTCACCCCATTTGGCTAGGGACAGCCTGTCTGGAAACACCATATATTTT. This encodes CASSSPHLARDSLSGNTIYF.

This rearrangement joins TRBV5-6 to TRBJ1-2; a possible D gene is TRBD1 (6 bases). CDR1 and CDR2 from the germline V gene are SGHDT and YYEEEE. This CDR3 is 13 amino acids long. The V gene lost 4 bases and the J gene lost 4 bases, with 11 bases spanning the gap. The CDR3 protein is CASSPDRFYGYTF. In nucleotides, the CDR3 is TGTGCCAGCAGCCCGGACAGATTCTATGGCTACACCTTC. The full variable domain, completed using reference TRBV5-6 and TRBJ1-2, is DAGVTQSPTHLIKTRGQQVTLRCSPKSGHDTVSWYQQALGQGPQFIFQYYEEEERQRGNFPDRFSGHQFPNYSSELNVNALLLGDSALYLCASSPDRFYGYTFGSGTRLTVV.